What follows are 20 T cell receptor beta chains derived from one specimen sequenced in a study of blood T cell repertoires in COVID-19. This table comes from immunoSEQ multiplex PCR, and its TCRdb copy is limited to in-frame clones, with some not included. This sample has around 280,000 clones, with about 89% found just once. The sample was PBMCs or T cells enriched from blood (not recorded which). These TCRs come from a woman aged 40 to 50 who had recovered from COVID-19.

The CDR3 reads CASSGDSSEKLFF. The CDR3 DNA follows: TGTGCCAGCTCAGGGGACAGTTCTGAAAAACTGTTTTTT. The chain carries TRBV18 and TRBJ1-4; the match to TRBD1 covers 7 bases. The length of the CDR3 is 13 residues. With V trimmed by 5 bases and J by 7 bases, 4 bases remained unmatched. Germline CDR1 and CDR2: KGHSH and LQKENI.

A word on this clone: Additional DNA sequences in this sample encode the identical CDR3. This rearrangement joins TRBV19 to TRBJ1-2; possibly TRBD1 for D (5 bases). Trimming took off 3 bases at V and 0 bases at J, with 8 bases between the two ends. The CDR3 is made up of 14 amino acids. CDR1 is LNHDA and CDR2 is SQIVND in the germline V gene (reference sequence). In DNA form, the CDR3 reads TGTGCCAGTAGTATCGGCAGGGCTAACTATGGCTACACCTTC. It yields the protein CASSIGRANYGYTF. Full variable domain (rest looked up from reference TRBV19 and TRBJ1-2): DGGITQSPKYLFRKEGQNVTLSCEQNLNHDAMYWYRQDPGQGLRLIYYSQIVNDFQKGDIAEGYSVSREKKESFPLTVTSAQKNPTAFYLCASSIGRANYGYTFGSGTRLTVV.

V is TRBV5-1 and J is TRBJ1-1; D gene ambiguous. Germline CDR1 SGHRS, CDR2 YFSETQ. V was pared by 3 bases and J by 0 bases, with 9 bases between. CDR3 length equals 14 residues. The CDR3 bases are TGCGCCAGCAGCTCGCTTACAGTGAACACTGAAGCTTTCTTT. Its translation: CASSSLTVNTEAFF.

This clone was observed a single time. The chain employs TRBV5-8 and TRBJ2-7; D might be TRBD1 (5 bases). Trimming cost V 4 bases and J 1 base, with 12 bases left between them. CDR3 length: 14 residues. Looked up from germline, CDR1 is SGHTS and CDR2 is YDEGEE. The DNA for the CDR3 is TGTGCCAGCAGCAAACGACAGTCGTCCTACGAGCAGTACTTC. It is translated as CASSKRQSSYEQYF.

This clone was counted between two and nine times. The chain employs TRBV6-5 and TRBJ1-3; 7 nucleotides line up with TRBD1. Per the germline V gene, CDR1 is MNHEY and CDR2 is SVGAGI. The V gene end was trimmed by 10 bases and the J gene end by 3 bases; junction bases not matched to a gene: 9. The CDR3 sequence is 14 residues long. CDR3 protein: CATNTGVVGNTIYF. CDR3 DNA sequence: TGTGCCACCAATACAGGGGTGGTTGGAAACACCATATATTTT.

V is TRBV30 and J is TRBJ1-2, with a tentative D call TRBD1 (5 bases). The CDR3 is 14 amino acids. V lost 3 bases and J lost 5, with 16 bases in between. The V gene's germline CDR1 is GTSNPN and CDR2 SVGIG (reference sequence). The CDR3 loop is CAWSLQGGRYGYTF. CDR3 sequence (DNA): TGTGCCTGGAGCCTCCAGGGAGGGCGGTATGGCTACACCTTC.

This chain uses TRBV10-1 with TRBJ2-7, with 7 bases identical to TRBD1. CDR1 and CDR2 (germline): WNHNN, SYGVQD (reference sequence). The CDR3 is 14 amino acids. V dropped 3 bases and J dropped 5; count of bases not matched to a gene: 7. CDR3 sequence reads: CASSDSQGLNEQYF. The CDR3 DNA sequence: TGCGCCAGCAGTGATTCACAGGGGTTAAACGAGCAGTACTTC.

The chain joins TRBV6-2 or TRBV6-3 to TRBJ2-1, with 11 bases identical to TRBD2. This CDR3 spans 16 amino acids. Trimming cost V 4 bases and J 4 bases; bases outside gene matches: 6. CDR1 MNHEY and CDR2 SVGEGT come from the germline V gene. CDR3 coding DNA: TGTGCCAGCAGTTCGCCACTAGCGGGAGCGTACAATGAGCAGTTCTTC. Translation: CASSSPLAGAYNEQFF.

This rearrangement joins TRBV21-1 to TRBJ2-1; the table assigns TRBD1, which was not confirmed against the DNA. TRBV21-1 constitutes a pseudogene. CDR3 size: 16 residues. CDR3 region: CASSMGDRGWPNEQFF. The CDR3 bases are TGTGCCAGCAGCATGGGGGACAGGGGTTGGCCCAATGAGCAGTTCTTC.

For this clone: Other nucleotide sequences in the sample specify the same CDR3. The chain uses TRBV5-1 and TRBJ1-4; 7 bases line up with TRBD1. The ends lost 2 bases at V and 6 bases at J; junction bases unmatched: 4. Germline V gene sequence: CDR1 SGHRS, CDR2 YFSETQ. The CDR3 has 14 amino acids. CDR3 bases: TGCGCCAGCAGCTTAGGCCAGGGGGATGAAAAACTGTTTTTT. Translating gives CASSLGQGDEKLFF. The full variable domain, rest sourced from reference TRBV5-1 and TRBJ1-4, is KAGVTQTPRYLIKTRGQQVTLSCSPISGHRSVSWYQQTPGQGLQFLFEYFSETQRNKGNFPGRFSGRQFSNSRSEMNVSTLELGDSALYLCASSLGQGDEKLFFGSGTQLSVL.

With respect to this clone: This CDR3 is also generated by other DNA sequences in the sample. The chain links TRBV19 to TRBJ1-2, with D perhaps TRBD1 (6 bases). Germline-derived CDR1 and CDR2 are LNHDA and SQIVND (reference sequence). Trimming left V 1 base short and J 9 bases short, with 12 bases between. CDR3 length: 13 residues. CDR3 DNA: TGTGCCAGTAGTATAGGGACAGTACCTCGCTACACCTTC. This encodes CASSIGTVPRYTF. The variable domain in full, completed from reference TRBV19 and TRBJ1-2, reads DGGITQSPKYLFRKEGQNVTLSCEQNLNHDAMYWYRQDPGQGLRLIYYSQIVNDFQKGDIAEGYSVSREKKESFPLTVTSAQKNPTAFYLCASSIGTVPRYTFGSGTRLTVV.

V is TRBV7-3 and J is TRBJ2-1; 7 positions agree with TRBD2. Germline CDR1 is SGHTA and CDR2 is FQGTGA. This CDR3 spans 15 amino acids. Trimming cost V 3 bases and J 0 bases; bases outside gene matches: 2. This CDR3 reads CASSFSGHSYNEQFF. CDR3 sequence (DNA): TGTGCCAGCAGCTTTAGCGGGCACTCCTACAATGAGCAGTTCTTC.

The rearrangement joins TRBV3-1 (or the pseudogene TRBV3-2) to TRBJ1-1; TRBD1 agrees at 7 bases. Germline CDR1 reads LGHDT; CDR2 reads YNNKEL (reference sequence). With V trimmed by 4 bases and J by 1 base, 6 bases remained unmatched. The CDR3 covers 15 residues. This CDR3 reads CASSLYRGGNTEAFF. Written as DNA, the CDR3 is TGTGCCAGCAGCCTCTACAGGGGAGGGAACACTGAAGCTTTCTTT.

This clone was counted once. The chain employs TRBV5-6 and TRBJ1-2, with 7 bases matching TRBD1. With 5 bases clipped from V and 0 bases from J, the junction kept 10 bases outside the gene matches. Per the germline V gene, CDR1 is SGHDT and CDR2 is YYEEEE. CDR3 length: 16 amino acids. For the CDR3, the DNA is TGTGCCAGCAGTCCGTACCGGGACAGAGCTAACTATGGCTACACCTTC. Protein sequence: CASSPYRDRANYGYTF.

This clone was detected a few times. The J gene is TRBJ2-1, the V gene TRBV6-5; 7 positions agree with TRBD1. The CDR3 is made up of 14 amino acids. Germline lookup yields CDR1 MNHEY and CDR2 SVGAGI. V lost 6 bases to trimming and J lost 5 bases; unmatched junction nucleotides: 7. CDR3 protein: CASRTTRGNNEQFF. CDR3 sequence (DNA): TGTGCCAGCAGGACGACCAGGGGGAACAATGAGCAGTTCTTC.

CDR3 protein: CASSETDRVGRGYTF. The CDR3 DNA follows: TGTGCCAGCAGTGAAACCGACAGGGTAGGAAGAGGCTACACCTTC. V gene TRBV25-1 combines with J gene TRBJ1-2; 7 bases are a match to TRBD1. Losses at the gene ends were 2 bases for V and 8 bases for J; bases not matched to a gene: 11. This CDR3 contains 15 residues. Germline V CDR1 and CDR2: MGHDK, SYGVNS.

V gene TRBV14 combines with J gene TRBJ2-7; D is ambiguous. The CDR3 runs to 12 residues. Germline V gene lookup returns CDR1 SGHDN and CDR2 FVKESK. V shed 0 bases and J shed 7 bases, with 7 bases lying between them. This CDR3 is CASSQDLAEQYF. The DNA of the CDR3 is TGTGCCAGCAGCCAAGATTTAGCTGAGCAGTACTTC.

J is TRBJ1-1 and V is TRBV30; 10 bases agree with TRBD1. CDR3 length: 13 amino acids. V dropped 3 bases and J dropped 5; count of bases not matched to a gene: 3. The germline V gene encodes CDR1 GTSNPN and CDR2 SVGIG (reference sequence). In nucleotides, the CDR3 is TGTGCCTGGAGGGGACAGGGGAGGACTGAAGCTTTCTTT. Its translation is CAWRGQGRTEAFF.

This rearrangement joins TRBV19 to TRBJ2-2, with 11 bases that match TRBD1. The CDR3 runs 14 residues. J gave up 6 bases and V 7 bases, and 4 bases lay outside the gene matches. Per the germline V gene, CDR1 is LNHDA and CDR2 is SQIVND (reference sequence). This CDR3 reads CASKPGQGAGELFF. In nucleotides, the CDR3 is TGTGCCAGTAAACCGGGACAGGGGGCCGGGGAGCTGTTTTTT. Full variable domain (missing parts from reference TRBV19 and TRBJ2-2): DGGITQSPKYLFRKEGQNVTLSCEQNLNHDAMYWYRQDPGQGLRLIYYSQIVNDFQKGDIAEGYSVSREKKESFPLTVTSAQKNPTAFYLCASKPGQGAGELFFGEGSRLTVL.

The rearrangement uses TRBV7-8 and TRBJ2-2; TRBD1 matches 7 bases. The CDR3 extends over 15 amino acids. Germline V lookup: CDR1 SGHVS, CDR2 FQNEAQ. The trim removed 5 bases at V and 5 bases at J, leaving 8 bases unmatched. The CDR3 protein is CASSTRTGQTGELFF. CDR3 in DNA: TGTGCCAGCAGCACCAGGACAGGCCAAACCGGGGAGCTGTTTTTT.